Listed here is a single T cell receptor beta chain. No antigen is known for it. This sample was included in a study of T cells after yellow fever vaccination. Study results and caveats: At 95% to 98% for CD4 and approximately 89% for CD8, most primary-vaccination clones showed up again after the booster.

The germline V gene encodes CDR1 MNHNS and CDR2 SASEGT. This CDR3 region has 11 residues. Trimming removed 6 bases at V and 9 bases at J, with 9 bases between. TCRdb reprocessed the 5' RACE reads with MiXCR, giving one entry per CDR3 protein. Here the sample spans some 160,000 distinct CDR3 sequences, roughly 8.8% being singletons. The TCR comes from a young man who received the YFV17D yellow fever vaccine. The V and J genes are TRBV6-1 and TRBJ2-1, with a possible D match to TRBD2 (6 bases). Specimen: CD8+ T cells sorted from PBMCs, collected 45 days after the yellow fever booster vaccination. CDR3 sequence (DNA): TGTGCCAGCAGGGGGGGTACTGAGCAGTTCTTC. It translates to CASRGGTEQFF.